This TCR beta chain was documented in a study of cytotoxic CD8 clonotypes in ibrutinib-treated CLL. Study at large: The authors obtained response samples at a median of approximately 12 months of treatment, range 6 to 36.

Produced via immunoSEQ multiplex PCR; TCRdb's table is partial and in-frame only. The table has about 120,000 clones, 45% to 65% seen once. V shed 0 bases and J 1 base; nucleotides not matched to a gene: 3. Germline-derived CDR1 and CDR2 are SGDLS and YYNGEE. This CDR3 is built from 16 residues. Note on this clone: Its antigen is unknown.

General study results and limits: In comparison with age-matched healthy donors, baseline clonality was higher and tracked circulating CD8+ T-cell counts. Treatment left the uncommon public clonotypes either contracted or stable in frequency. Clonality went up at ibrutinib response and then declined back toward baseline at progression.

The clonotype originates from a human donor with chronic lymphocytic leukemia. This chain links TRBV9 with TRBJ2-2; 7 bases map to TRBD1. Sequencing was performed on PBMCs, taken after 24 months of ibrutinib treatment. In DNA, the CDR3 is TGTGCCAGCAGCGTAGGGGGGACAGTGAACACCGGGGAGCTGTTTTTT. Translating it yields CASSVGGTVNTGELFF.